Listed below are T cell receptor beta chains from one sample, sequenced in a study of blood T cell repertoires in COVID-19. The assay was immunoSEQ multiplex PCR, and TCRdb's table has in-frame clones only and misses some. Among 150,000 to 200,000 clones, approximately 92% were seen once, and the ten largest hold 3.5% to 5%. The sequencing input was peripheral blood. The receptors originated from a woman between 50 and 59 years old with acute or convalescent COVID-19. Both conserved end residues are part of each CDR3. A D gene is named only where the DNA matches it firmly. Clone sizes are given selectively: once, few, many, or a class where the clone is expanded.

V: TRBV7-9; size: once; J: TRBJ2-1; D: TRBD1; CDR3: CASSLAGTGNFGEQFF; DNA: TGTGCCAGCAGCTTAGCCGGGACAGGGAATTTCGGTGAGCAGTTCTTC
V: TRBV28; size: -; J: TRBJ1-2; D: TRBD1; CDR3: CASSSLTGKTNYGYTF; DNA: TGTGCCAGCAGTTCTTTGACAGGGAAGACTAACTATGGCTACACCTTC
V: TRBV6-6; size: once; J: TRBJ1-1; D: -; CDR3: CASSYSSGSVTEAFF; DNA: TGTGCCAGCAGTTACTCGAGCGGTTCGGTGACTGAAGCTTTCTTT
V: TRBV2; size: -; J: TRBJ1-5; D: TRBD1; CDR3: CASRDRAHQPQHF; DNA: TGTGCCAGCAGGGACAGGGCCCACCAGCCCCAGCATTTT
V: TRBV9; size: -; J: TRBJ2-1; D: -; CDR3: CASSVKNSLSYNEQFF; DNA: TGTGCCAGCAGCGTCAAGAACTCCCTCTCCTACAATGAGCAGTTCTTC
V: TRBV3-1/TRBV3-2; size: -; J: TRBJ1-3; D: -; CDR3: CASTAIFGNTIYF; DNA: TGTGCCAGCACCGCGATCTTCGGAAACACCATATATTTT
V: TRBV19; size: once; J: TRBJ1-2; D: TRBD1; CDR3: CASRRGPYGYTF; DNA: TGTGCCAGTAGAAGGGGGCCCTATGGCTACACCTTC
V: TRBV7-8; size: -; J: TRBJ2-1; D: -; CDR3: CASSRSTSRRNEQFF; DNA: TGTGCCAGCTCCCGGTCTACTTCCCGTCGCAATGAGCAGTTCTTC
V: TRBV15; size: -; J: TRBJ1-4; D: -; CDR3: CATSRSLAANEKLFF; DNA: TGTGCCACCAGCAGATCCTTGGCGGCTAATGAAAAACTGTTTTTT
V: TRBV18; size: -; J: TRBJ1-1; D: TRBD1; CDR3: CASSPGQGMSAEAFF; DNA: TGTGCCAGCTCCCCCGGACAGGGTATGAGCGCTGAAGCTTTCTTT
V: TRBV9; size: -; J: TRBJ1-2; D: -; CDR3: CASSVGQVPYGYTF; DNA: TGTGCCAGCAGCGTAGGACAGGTTCCCTATGGCTACACCTTC